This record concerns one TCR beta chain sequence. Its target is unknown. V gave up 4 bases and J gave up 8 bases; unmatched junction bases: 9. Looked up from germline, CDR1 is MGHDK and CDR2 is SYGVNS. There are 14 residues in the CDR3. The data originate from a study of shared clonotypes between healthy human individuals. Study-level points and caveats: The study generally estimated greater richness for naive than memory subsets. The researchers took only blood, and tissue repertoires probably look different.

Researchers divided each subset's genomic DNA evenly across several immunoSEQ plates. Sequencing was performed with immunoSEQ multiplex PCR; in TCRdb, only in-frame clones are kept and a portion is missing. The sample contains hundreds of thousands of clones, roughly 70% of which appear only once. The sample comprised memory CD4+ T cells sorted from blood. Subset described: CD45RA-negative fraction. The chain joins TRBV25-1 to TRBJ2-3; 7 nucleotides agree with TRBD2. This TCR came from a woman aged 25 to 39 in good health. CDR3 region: CASSGGRRAGTQYF. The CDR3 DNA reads TGTGCCAGCAGTGGCGGGAGAAGGGCAGGTACGCAGTATTTT.